A selection of T cell receptor beta chains follows, all from one sample in a study of Ad26.COV2.S vaccination and SARS-CoV-2 variants. Method: immunoSEQ multiplex PCR; TCRdb's copy keeps in-frame clones and lacks some. The table shows some 390,000 clones, with 89% occurring only once. The sequencing here drew on peripheral blood, taken in a trial of Ad26.COV2.S vaccine versus placebo. The receptors were gathered from a person between 18 and 65 years old who received the Ad26.COV2.S COVID-19 vaccine or a placebo. CDR3s include the opening cysteine and the closing phenylalanine or tryptophan. Fields, in order: J gene, D gene, V gene, clone size, CDR3 protein, CDR3 DNA. D genes are given only for firm matches. Some rows mark clone size as missing; the rest say once, few, many or name a class of expanded clone.

TRBJ2-7 TRBD2 TRBV30 . CAWSWGLAGEAYF TGTGCCTGGAGTTGGGGACTAGCGGGAGAGGCTTACTTC
TRBJ1-1 . TRBV27 . CASSLSWGYTEAFF TGTGCCAGCAGTTTATCTTGGGGGTACACTGAAGCTTTCTTT
TRBJ2-3 TRBD2 TRBV30 . CAWSGDIAGRADTQYF TGTGCCTGGAGTGGAGACATAGCGGGAAGGGCAGATACGCAGTATTTT
TRBJ1-1 . TRBV19 . CASSIRGNPEAFF TGTGCCAGTAGTATAAGGGGGAACCCTGAAGCTTTCTTT
TRBJ1-5 . TRBV7-6 . CASSAGGGAQPQHF TGTGCCAGCAGCGCCGGTGGGGGGGCTCAGCCCCAGCATTTT
TRBJ2-1 TRBD1 TRBV9 . CASSAPAGQGIYNEQFF TGTGCCAGCAGCGCACCAGCGGGACAGGGCATCTACAATGAGCAGTTCTTC
TRBJ2-7 . TRBV7-2 . CASSLGTYTTYEQYF TGTGCCAGCAGCTTAGGAACGTATACTACCTACGAGCAGTACTTC
TRBJ1-3 . TRBV18 . CASSPSAPGNTIYF TGTGCCAGCTCACCGTCCGCGCCTGGAAACACCATATATTTT
TRBJ2-5 . TRBV2 . CASSDWRDQETQYF TGTGCCAGCAGTGATTGGCGAGACCAAGAGACCCAGTACTTC
TRBJ2-7 . TRBV5-4 few CASSLIPGFEQYF TGTGCCAGCAGCTTGATTCCAGGTTTCGAGCAGTACTTC
TRBJ1-2 . TRBV6-2/TRBV6-3 . CASSYTAGTNYGYTF TGTGCCAGCAGTTACACGGCCGGGACTAACTATGGCTACACCTTC
TRBJ2-6 . TRBV6-2/TRBV6-3 . CASSYGRAGANVLTF TGTGCCAGCAGTTACGGTAGAGCTGGGGCCAACGTCCTGACTTTC
TRBJ1-3 . TRBV11-3 . CASSLDTGSGNTIYF TGTGCCAGCAGCTTAGACACGGGCTCTGGAAACACCATATATTTT
TRBJ1-2 . TRBV18 . CASSPSAPRVTYGYTF TGTGCCAGCTCACCATCTGCACCCAGGGTGACCTATGGCTACACCTTC
TRBJ2-1 . TRBV7-3 . CASSLKGGWYNEQFF TGTGCCAGCAGCTTAAAGGGCGGGTGGTACAATGAGCAGTTCTTC
TRBJ2-1 TRBD2 TRBV30 . CAWSVRVSGSNEQFF TGTGCCTGGAGTGTACGCGTTAGCGGGAGCAATGAGCAGTTCTTC
TRBJ1-6 . TRBV23-1 . CASSQGRGTPLHF TGCGCCAGCAGTCAAGGGAGGGGTACACCCCTCCACTTT
TRBJ2-7 TRBD1 TRBV7-7 . CASSLSDRDGYEQYF TGTGCCAGCAGCTTATCCGACAGGGACGGCTACGAGCAGTACTTC
TRBJ1-5 . TRBV30 . CAWSSTGALGPQHF TGTGCCTGGAGTTCGACCGGGGCCTTGGGGCCCCAGCATTTT
TRBJ2-5 . TRBV4-1 . CASSQARYGQTQYF TGCGCCAGCAGCCAAGCGCGCTACGGGCAGACCCAGTACTTC
TRBJ1-3 . TRBV30 few CAWSGGNTIYF TGTGCCTGGAGTGGTGGAAACACCATATATTTT
TRBJ2-3 TRBD2 TRBV30 . CAWTIAGAGTDTQYF TGTGCCTGGACCATAGCGGGAGCTGGGACAGATACGCAGTATTTT
TRBJ2-2 TRBD1 TRBV9 . CASSVLTGTENTGELFF TGTGCCAGCAGCGTACTGACCGGGACAGAAAACACCGGGGAGCTGTTTTTT
TRBJ2-1 TRBD1 TRBV6-6 . CASTKGTDSYNEQFF TGTGCCAGCACCAAAGGGACAGACTCCTACAATGAGCAGTTCTTC
TRBJ1-2 TRBD1 TRBV7-3 . CASSLSGQGRGGYTF TGTGCCAGCAGCTTATCGGGACAGGGGAGAGGTGGCTACACCTTC
TRBJ2-7 . TRBV27 . CASSPYEQYF TGTGCCAGCAGTCCGTACGAGCAGTACTTC
TRBJ2-5 . TRBV24-1 . CATSARAGGGRETQYF TGTGCCACCAGTGCCCGGGCCGGTGGGGGCCGGGAGACCCAGTACTTC
TRBJ2-5 . TRBV29-1 . CSVPSKGSGTNQETQYF TGCAGCGTCCCATCTAAAGGGAGCGGGACAAACCAAGAGACCCAGTACTTC
TRBJ1-2 . TRBV27 . CASRPAGRNYGYTF TGTGCCAGCAGACCCGCCGGCAGGAACTATGGCTACACCTTC
TRBJ1-4 TRBD1 TRBV5-5 . CASSFPGGYEKLFF TGTGCCAGCAGCTTCCCAGGGGGATACGAAAAACTGTTTTTT
TRBJ2-3 TRBD2 TRBV5-8 . CASNLLAGATDTQYF TGTGCCAGCAACTTGCTAGCGGGAGCCACAGATACGCAGTATTTT
TRBJ2-3 . TRBV5-1 . CASSPAFLGTDTQYF TGCGCCAGCAGCCCAGCCTTCCTGGGCACAGATACGCAGTATTTT
TRBJ2-7 TRBD2 TRBV27 . CASSLGLGSYEQYF TGTGCCAGCAGTCTAGGACTAGGGTCCTACGAGCAGTACTTC
TRBJ1-6 . TRBV18 . CASSISRGGYNSPLHF TGTGCCAGCTCAATATCCAGGGGCGGGTATAATTCACCCCTCCACTTT
TRBJ1-1 . TRBV6-5 . CASSLGGVVVF TGTGCCAGCAGTTTAGGGGGTGTGGTAGTCTTT
TRBJ1-1 . TRBV6-1 . CASSERNTEAFF TGTGCCAGCAGTGAGCGGAACACTGAAGCTTTCTTT
TRBJ2-7 . TRBV27 . CASQSTGNYEQYF TGTGCCAGCCAGAGCACAGGGAACTACGAGCAGTACTTC
TRBJ2-5 . TRBV4-2 . CASSAGTPLQETQYF TGTGCCAGTAGTGCGGGAACACCGCTCCAAGAGACCCAGTACTTC
TRBJ1-6 . TRBV18 . CASSKGSLGGINSPLHF TGTGCCAGCTCAAAGGGAAGTCTCGGGGGCATTAATTCACCCCTCCACTTT
TRBJ1-3 TRBD1 TRBV4-1 . CASSPGVTGQGNTIYF TGCGCCAGCAGCCCAGGGGTCACGGGACAGGGCAACACCATATATTTT